Below, 14 T cell receptor beta chains from the same sample are listed, as sequenced in a study of T cell responses to AZD1222 COVID-19 vaccine. Assay: immunoSEQ multiplex PCR; the TCRdb copy retains only in-frame clones and omits some. The table shows about 120,000 clones, with 75% to 90% occurring only once. The source was peripheral blood, collected 28 days after the second AZD1222 dose. These receptors were collected from an adult who received the AZD1222 COVID-19 vaccine.

The genes are TRBV6-5 and TRBJ2-2; the match to TRBD2 covers 7 bases. This CDR3 contains 15 residues. Germline V lookup: CDR1 MNHEY, CDR2 SVGAGI. Trimming cost V 5 bases and J 5 bases; bases outside gene matches: 8. The CDR3 protein is CASSPTGGWTGELFF. In DNA form, the CDR3 reads TGTGCCAGCAGTCCCACGGGGGGATGGACCGGGGAGCTGTTTTTT.

The gene calls are TRBV11-2 and TRBJ1-1; D gene uncertain. Trimming shortened V by 5 bases and J by 0 bases, and 13 bases separated the two germline ends. CDR3 length: 15 residues. Per the germline V gene, CDR1 is SGHAT and CDR2 is FQNNGV. CDR3 DNA: TGTGCCAGCAGCCTCCAGGCCGCGGTGAACACTGAAGCTTTCTTT. It is translated as CASSLQAAVNTEAFF.

The chain links TRBV27 to TRBJ2-1, with 12 bases that match TRBD2. Trimming took 5 bases from V and 5 from J; bases not matched to a gene: 7. Germline CDR1 and CDR2: MNHEY and SMNVEV (reference sequence). This CDR3 has 16 amino acids. The CDR3 is CASSDPSGGAHNEQFF. The CDR3 DNA is TGTGCCAGCAGTGACCCTAGCGGGGGGGCCCACAATGAGCAGTTCTTC.

The V and J genes are TRBV9 and TRBJ1-4; D is undetermined. CDR3 length equals 15 residues. Trimming removed 1 base from V and 4 bases from J, with 11 bases in between. Looked up from germline, CDR1 is SGDLS and CDR2 is YYNGEE. The CDR3 nucleotides are TGTGCCAGCAGCGTATACGAGGGATTTAATGAAAAACTGTTTTTT. This translates into CASSVYEGFNEKLFF.

The gene calls are TRBV6-6 and TRBJ2-7, with D perhaps assigned TRBD1 or TRBD2 (5 bases each). Per the germline V gene, CDR1 is MNHNY and CDR2 is SVGAGI (reference sequence). The CDR3 covers 14 residues. V was cut by 6 bases and J by 4 bases, with 16 bases left in between. The chain's CDR3 is CASSGTARGYEQYF. CDR3 DNA: TGTGCCAGCAGCGGGACCGCTCGCGGTTACGAGCAGTACTTC.

In DNA, the CDR3 is TGTGCCAGCAGCCACGGTCCCCCTACAGGGGCCGGGGAGCTGTTTTTT. Its translation: CASSHGPPTGAGELFF. The genes are TRBV9 and TRBJ2-2, with TRBD1 matching over 7 bases. V lost 4 bases and J lost 6; bases outside the gene matches: 12. The CDR3 is 16 residues long. Per germline, CDR1 SGDLS and CDR2 YYNGEE.

The chain is built from TRBV28 and TRBJ1-5; no clear D. V was pared by 6 bases and J by 5 bases, with 11 bases between. Germline V CDR1 and CDR2: MDHEN, SYDVKM. The CDR3 has 13 residues. Written as DNA, the CDR3 is TGTGCCAGCAGCCCCGGAGACTATCAGCCCCAGCATTTT. This encodes CASSPGDYQPQHF.

The J gene is TRBJ2-7, the V gene TRBV6-2 or TRBV6-3; D not resolved. Germline V gives CDR1 MNHEY, CDR2 SVGEGT. The CDR3 has 14 residues. V was shortened by 5 bases and J by 2 bases, with 13 bases between the two germline ends. The CDR3 DNA is TGTGCCAGCAGTAGCAATGGGGTGACCTACGAGCAGTACTTC. Amino acids: CASSSNGVTYEQYF.

The rearrangement joins TRBV7-2 to TRBJ2-1; D ambiguous. Germline V gene lookup returns CDR1 SGHTA and CDR2 FQGNSA. The CDR3 loop spans 11 amino acids. With 4 bases removed from V and 10 bases from J, the gap between germline ends came to 8 bases. This CDR3 is CASSSSWEQFF. For the CDR3, the DNA is TGTGCCAGCAGCTCGTCATGGGAGCAGTTCTTC. The complete variable domain, with remaining parts taken from reference TRBV7-2 and TRBJ2-1, reads GAGVSQSPSNKVTEKGKDVELRCDPISGHTALYWYRQSLGQGLEFLIYFQGNSAPDKSGLPSDRFSAERTGGSVSTLTIQRTQQEDSAVYLCASSSSWEQFFGPGTRLTVL.

This chain connects TRBV18 to TRBJ1-4; 9 positions agree with TRBD1. The CDR3 spans 15 residues. V shed 1 base and J 7 bases; nucleotides not matched to a gene: 4. The germline CDR1 and CDR2 sequences are KGHSH and LQKENI. In DNA, the CDR3 is TGTGCCAGCTCACCACTAGGGACAGGGAGTGAAAAACTGTTTTTT. Translating it yields CASSPLGTGSEKLFF.

The J gene is TRBJ1-5, the V gene TRBV6-5; TRBD1 matches 7 bases. The germline V gene has CDR1 MNHEY and CDR2 SVGAGI. V gave up 2 bases and J gave up 2 bases; unmatched junction bases: 6. This CDR3 has 16 residues. The CDR3 sequence: CASSYNTGVGNQPQHF. Here the CDR3 DNA reads TGTGCCAGCAGTTACAATACAGGGGTAGGCAATCAGCCCCAGCATTTT.

The gene calls are TRBV27 and TRBJ1-4; a possible D gene is TRBD1 (5 bases). Germline lookup yields CDR1 MNHEY and CDR2 SMNVEV (reference sequence). V was cut by 6 bases and J by 0 bases, with 17 bases left in between. This CDR3 comprises 17 residues. The CDR3 reads CASRYGTAYPTNEKLFF. DNA of the CDR3: TGTGCCAGCAGATACGGGACCGCATATCCAACTAATGAAAAACTGTTTTTT.

V is TRBV5-1 and J is TRBJ2-1, with 8 bases identical to TRBD1. V dropped 4 bases and J dropped 5; count of bases not matched to a gene: 2. The length of the CDR3 is 13 residues. Germline assignment: CDR1 SGHRS and CDR2 YFSETQ. For the CDR3, the DNA is TGCGCCAGCAGCCTGGACAGGGACAATGAGCAGTTCTTC. This translates into CASSLDRDNEQFF.

This clone was detected only once. V and J are TRBV7-6 and TRBJ2-7; TRBD2 agrees at 10 bases. Unmatched junction bases numbered 3, after V lost 1 base and J lost 0 bases. The CDR3 length is 16 residues. Germline lookup yields CDR1 SGHVS and CDR2 FNYEAQ. CDR3 sequence: CASSLGASGSSYEQYF. DNA for the CDR3: TGTGCCAGCAGCTTAGGTGCTAGCGGGAGCTCCTACGAGCAGTACTTC.